This paragraph reports one T cell receptor (beta chain). This clonotype was counted a few times. Its antigen is not yet known. It has no much larger one-base neighbor in the sample; base qualities were not kept. From the cysteine through the phenylalanine, the CDR3 covers 17 amino acids. The DNA shown is the 51-base CDR3, in frame from base 1. For CDR1 and CDR2, the germline V gene lists SGHRS and YFSETQ. V loses 4 bases, J loses 2 bases, and the germline ends lie 18 bases apart. This entry comes from a study of identical twins (dated by TCRdb to 2016 to 2018). In the study overall: The study deep-sequenced TCR alpha and beta repertoires from monozygotic twins, unrelated adults of various ages and cord blood to test whether fetal clonotypes persist. To rule out contamination, replicate twin experiments were performed at different times with different library preparation protocols. On the study overall, not on this receptor specifically: Invariant T cells such as MAIT and iNKT could partly confound zero-insertion analyses, though diverse VJ usage argued against this for most clonotypes. Compared with coincidental sharing between unrelated individuals, an excess of low generation-probability sequences was observed among out-of-frame TCR alpha sequences shared between twins. In monozygotic twins, out-of-frame TCR alpha sharing was systematically underestimated by recombination models, although the models agreed with sharing between unrelated individuals. Fewer insertions were carried by abundant cord blood beta clonotypes; a weaker similar trend was observed in young adult naive repertoires, while no such trend was observed in memory repertoires. Conclusions relied on cross-sectional statistical analysis, since the same donors could not be followed over many years. The excess sharing between twins in beta out-of-frame sequences was weaker because fewer shared sequences reduced the signal-to-noise ratio.

Only healthy Caucasian donors were included. Three pairs of female monozygotic twins, all aged roughly 18 to 30 years, made up the twin cohort. The RNA used for TCR libraries was isolated from peripheral blood mononuclear cells. The method was 5' RACE. The listed sequencing device is Illumina HiSeq 2000. A universal primer binding site was introduced by template switching, and a unique molecular identifier was present in the final cDNA, enabling accurate counting of TCR cDNA molecules. Specific primers in the conserved constant-segment region were used to synthesize first-strand cDNA for the TCR alpha and beta chains. To control for contamination, every cDNA library was double barcoded, receiving both a SMART-Mk sample barcode and Illumina barcodes. Two successive PCR steps introduced TruSeq adapter sequences along with Illumina sample barcodes. The TCR alpha and beta cDNA libraries were sequenced on the Illumina HiSeq platform using custom primers. The paper's processing steps were these. Unique molecular identifiers were extracted from raw reads with MiGEC, and CDR3 positions were determined with MiXCR. For each individual, recombination models were inferred using an EM algorithm with the repgenHMM and IGoR tools. The tcR package in R was used for shared clonotype analysis, with sharing normalized by the product of cloneset sizes. To study raw recombination free of thymic and clonal selection effects, out-of-frame nonproductive sequences were analyzed. TCRdb trimmed public reads at Q25 via fastp, called clones via MiXCR and kept in-frame beta chains. Entries are consolidated by CDR3 protein sequence, retaining the most common genes and DNA. TCRdb, not the authors, supplied the V and J calls. The sample table contains around 960,000 distinct CDR3 sequences; only one count was recorded for roughly 12% of them. About 1.6% of the sample is held by the ten biggest clonotypes.

The same specimen was also included in a second study, on yellow fever vaccine responses in identical twins. The second study also describes: The authors reported that the T cell response to vaccination in identical twins appeared partly convergent and partly personalized. Focusing on identical twins, the study followed the T cell clones that responded to the vaccine, and did so with precision.

Sequencing was performed on PBMCs. The source is a woman between 18 and 29 years old in good health. The chain employs TRBV5-1 and TRBJ2-2; the best D guess is TRBD1, with 6 bases matching. The encoded CDR3 is CASSLMGTSGNTGELFF. The nucleotides read TGCGCCAGCAGCCTAATGGGGACAAGTGGAAACACCGGGGAGCTGTTTTTT.